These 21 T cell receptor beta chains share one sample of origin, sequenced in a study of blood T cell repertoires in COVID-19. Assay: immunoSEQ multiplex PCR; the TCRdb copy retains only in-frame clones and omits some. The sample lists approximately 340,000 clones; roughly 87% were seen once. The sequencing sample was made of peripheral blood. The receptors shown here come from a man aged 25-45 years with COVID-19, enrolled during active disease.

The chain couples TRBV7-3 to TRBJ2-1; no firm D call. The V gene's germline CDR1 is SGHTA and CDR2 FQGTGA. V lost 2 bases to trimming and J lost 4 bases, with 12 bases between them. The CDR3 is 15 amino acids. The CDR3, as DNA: TGTGCCAGCAGCTTAGCTGGCGAGACTTACAATGAGCAGTTCTTC. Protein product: CASSLAGETYNEQFF.

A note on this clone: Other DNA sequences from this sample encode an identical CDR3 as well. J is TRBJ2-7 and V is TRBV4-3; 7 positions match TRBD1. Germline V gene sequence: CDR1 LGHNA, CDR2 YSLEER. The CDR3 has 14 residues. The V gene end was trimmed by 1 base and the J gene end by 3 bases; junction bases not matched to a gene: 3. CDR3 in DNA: TGCGCCAGCAGCCAAGGACAGGGAAGCTACGAGCAGTACTTC. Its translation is CASSQGQGSYEQYF.

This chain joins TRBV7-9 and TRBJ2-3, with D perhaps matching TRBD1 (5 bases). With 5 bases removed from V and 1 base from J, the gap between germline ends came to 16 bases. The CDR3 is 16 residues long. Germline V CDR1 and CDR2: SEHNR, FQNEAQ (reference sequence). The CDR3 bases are TGTGCCAGCAGCCCAGGGTGGTTTGAGGGCACAGATACGCAGTATTTT. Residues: CASSPGWFEGTDTQYF. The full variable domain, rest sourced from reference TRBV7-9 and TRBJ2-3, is DTGVSQNPRHKITKRGQNVTFRCDPISEHNRLYWYRQTLGQGPEFLTYFQNEAQLEKSRLLSDRFSAERPKGSFSTLEIQRTEQGDSAMYLCASSPGWFEGTDTQYFGPGTRLTVL.

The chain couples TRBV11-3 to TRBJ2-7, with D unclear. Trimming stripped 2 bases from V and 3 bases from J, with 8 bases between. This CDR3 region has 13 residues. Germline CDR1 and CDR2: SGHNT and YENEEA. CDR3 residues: CASSLSQDYEQYF. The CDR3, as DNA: TGTGCCAGCAGCTTATCGCAGGACTACGAGCAGTACTTC.

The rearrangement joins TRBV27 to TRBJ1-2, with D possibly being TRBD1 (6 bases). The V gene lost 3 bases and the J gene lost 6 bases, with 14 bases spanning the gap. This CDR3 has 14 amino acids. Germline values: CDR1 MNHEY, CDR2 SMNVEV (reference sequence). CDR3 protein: CASSFREQGHGYTF. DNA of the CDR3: TGTGCCAGCAGTTTCAGGGAACAGGGCCATGGCTACACCTTC.

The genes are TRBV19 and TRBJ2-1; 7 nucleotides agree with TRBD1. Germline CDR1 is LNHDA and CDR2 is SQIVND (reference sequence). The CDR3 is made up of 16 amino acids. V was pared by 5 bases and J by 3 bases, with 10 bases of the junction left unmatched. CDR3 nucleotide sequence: TGTGCCAGTAGTGAGTACAGGGGCCTCATCTACAATGAGCAGTTCTTC. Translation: CASSEYRGLIYNEQFF.

The CDR3, as DNA: TGCAGTGCTAGCAGACGGGGGGAAGCTTTCTTT. Protein: CSASRRGEAFF. The chain couples TRBV20-1 to TRBJ1-1, with D possibly TRBD1 on 5 matching bases. Trimming took off 3 bases at V and 8 bases at J, with 10 bases between the two ends. The germline CDR1 and CDR2 sequences are DFQATT and SNEGSKA (reference sequence). The CDR3 sequence is 11 residues long.

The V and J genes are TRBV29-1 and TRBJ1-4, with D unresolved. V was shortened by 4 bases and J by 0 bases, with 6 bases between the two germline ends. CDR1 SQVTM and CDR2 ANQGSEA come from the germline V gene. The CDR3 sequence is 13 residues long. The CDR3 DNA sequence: TGCAGCGTTGGCAGATCAACTAATGAAAAACTGTTTTTT. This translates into CSVGRSTNEKLFF.

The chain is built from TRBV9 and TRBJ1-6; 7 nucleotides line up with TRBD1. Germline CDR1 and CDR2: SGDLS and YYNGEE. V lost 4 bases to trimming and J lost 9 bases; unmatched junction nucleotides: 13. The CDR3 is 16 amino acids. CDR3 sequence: CASSPRDSRRGSPLHF. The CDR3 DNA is TGTGCCAGCAGCCCTAGGGACAGTCGTCGGGGTTCACCCCTCCACTTT.

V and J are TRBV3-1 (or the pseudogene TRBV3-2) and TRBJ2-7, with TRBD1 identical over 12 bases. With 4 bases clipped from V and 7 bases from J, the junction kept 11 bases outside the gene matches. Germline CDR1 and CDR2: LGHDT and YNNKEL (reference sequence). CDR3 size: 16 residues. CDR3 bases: TGTGCCAGCAGCCCCGGGGGGACAGGGGGCCGTCTGGAGCAGTACTTC. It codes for CASSPGGTGGRLEQYF.

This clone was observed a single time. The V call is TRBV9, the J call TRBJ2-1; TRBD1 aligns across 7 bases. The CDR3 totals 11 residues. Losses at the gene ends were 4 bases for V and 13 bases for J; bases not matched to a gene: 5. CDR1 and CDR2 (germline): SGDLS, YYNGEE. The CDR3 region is CASSPGGVQFF. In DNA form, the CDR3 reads TGTGCCAGCAGCCCAGGGGGTGTTCAGTTCTTC.

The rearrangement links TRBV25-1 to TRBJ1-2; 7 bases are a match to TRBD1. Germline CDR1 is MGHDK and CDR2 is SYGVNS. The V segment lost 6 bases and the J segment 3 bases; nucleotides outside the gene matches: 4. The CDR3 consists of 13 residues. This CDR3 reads CASREGADYGYTF. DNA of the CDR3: TGTGCCAGCAGGGAGGGGGCAGACTATGGCTACACCTTC.

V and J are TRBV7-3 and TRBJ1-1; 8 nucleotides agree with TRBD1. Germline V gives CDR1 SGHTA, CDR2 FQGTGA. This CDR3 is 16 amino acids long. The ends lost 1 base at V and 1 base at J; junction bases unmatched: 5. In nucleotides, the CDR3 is TGTGCCAGCAGCTTAAGGGGAGGACAGGGGAACACTGAAGCTTTCTTT. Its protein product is CASSLRGGQGNTEAFF. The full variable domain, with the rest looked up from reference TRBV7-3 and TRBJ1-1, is GAGVSQTPSNKVTEKGKYVELRCDPISGHTALYWYRQSLGQGPEFLIYFQGTGAADDSGLPNDRFFAVRPEGSVSTLKIQRTERGDSAVYLCASSLRGGQGNTEAFFGQGTRLTVV.

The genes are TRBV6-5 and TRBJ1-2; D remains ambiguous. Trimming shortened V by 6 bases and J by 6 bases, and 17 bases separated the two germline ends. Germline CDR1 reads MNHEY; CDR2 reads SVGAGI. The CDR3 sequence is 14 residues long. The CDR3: CASSPILGPHGYTF. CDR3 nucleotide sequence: TGTGCCAGCAGCCCAATTCTGGGCCCCCATGGCTACACCTTC.

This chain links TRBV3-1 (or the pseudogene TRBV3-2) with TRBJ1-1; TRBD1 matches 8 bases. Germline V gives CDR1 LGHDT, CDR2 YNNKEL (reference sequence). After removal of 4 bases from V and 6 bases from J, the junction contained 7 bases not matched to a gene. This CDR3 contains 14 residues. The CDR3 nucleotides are TGTGCCAGCAGCCTCGGGACAGGTTGGGCTGAAGCTTTCTTT. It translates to CASSLGTGWAEAFF.

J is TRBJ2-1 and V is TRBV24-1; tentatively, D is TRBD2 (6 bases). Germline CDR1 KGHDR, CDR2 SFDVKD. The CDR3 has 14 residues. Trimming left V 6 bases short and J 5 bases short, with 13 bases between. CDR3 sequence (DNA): TGTGCCACCAGTTCTCCGGGAGCGAACAATGAGCAGTTCTTC. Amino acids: CATSSPGANNEQFF.

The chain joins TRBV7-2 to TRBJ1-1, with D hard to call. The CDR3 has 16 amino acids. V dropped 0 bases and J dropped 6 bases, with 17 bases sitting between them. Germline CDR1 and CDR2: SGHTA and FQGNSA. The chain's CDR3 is CASSLARTVYYPEAFF. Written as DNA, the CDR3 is TGTGCCAGCAGCTTAGCGCGAACGGTTTACTACCCTGAAGCTTTCTTT.

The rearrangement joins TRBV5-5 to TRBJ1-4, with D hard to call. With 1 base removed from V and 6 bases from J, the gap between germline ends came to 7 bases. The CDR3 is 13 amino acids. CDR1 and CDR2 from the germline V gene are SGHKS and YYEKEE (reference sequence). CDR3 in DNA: TGTGCCAGCAGCTTGTGGCAGGATGAAAAACTGTTTTTT. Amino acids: CASSLWQDEKLFF. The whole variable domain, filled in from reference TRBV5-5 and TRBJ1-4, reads DAGVTQSPTHLIKTRGQQVTLRCSPISGHKSVSWYQQVLGQGPQFIFQYYEKEERGRGNFPDRFSARQFPNYSSELNVNALLLGDSALYLCASSLWQDEKLFFGSGTQLSVL.

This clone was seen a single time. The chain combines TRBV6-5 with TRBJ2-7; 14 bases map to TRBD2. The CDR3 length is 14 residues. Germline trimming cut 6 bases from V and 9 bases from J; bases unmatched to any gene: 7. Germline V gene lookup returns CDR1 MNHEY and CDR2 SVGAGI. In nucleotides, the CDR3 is TGTGCCAGCAGGATCGGGACTAGCGGGAGTCTGCAGTACTTC. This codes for CASRIGTSGSLQYF.

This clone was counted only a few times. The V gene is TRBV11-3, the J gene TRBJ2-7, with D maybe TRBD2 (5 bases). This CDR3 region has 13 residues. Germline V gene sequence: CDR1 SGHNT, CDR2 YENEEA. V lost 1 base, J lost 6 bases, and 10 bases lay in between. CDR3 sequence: CASSLAAGSEQYF. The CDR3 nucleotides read TGTGCCAGCAGCTTAGCGGCGGGTTCCGAGCAGTACTTC.

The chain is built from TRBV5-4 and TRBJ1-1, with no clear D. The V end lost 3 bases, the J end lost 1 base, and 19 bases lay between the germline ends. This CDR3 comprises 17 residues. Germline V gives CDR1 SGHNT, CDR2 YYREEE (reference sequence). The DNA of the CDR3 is TGTGCCAGCAGCTCCCTGGCGGGTGGGTTTAGGAACACTGAAGCTTTCTTT. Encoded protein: CASSSLAGGFRNTEAFF.